What follows are 27 T cell receptor beta chains derived from one specimen sequenced in a study of shared clonotypes between healthy human individuals. Using immunoSEQ multiplex PCR, the repertoire was profiled, and TCRdb retains in-frame clones only, with some absent. The sample records roughly 500,000 clones, approximately 95% being singletons. Sequences were obtained from naive CD4+ T cells sorted from blood. Subset defined: CD45RA+ positively selected. These receptors all stem from a woman under 40 in good health.

The V call is TRBV10-2, the J call TRBJ1-4; D is ambiguous. CDR3 length: 13 residues. With 9 bases removed from V and 5 bases from J, the gap between germline ends came to 13 bases. CDR1 and CDR2 (germline): WSHSY, SAAADI. This CDR3 is CASRLVENEKLFF. The DNA for the CDR3 is TGCGCCAGTAGGTTGGTTGAGAATGAAAAACTGTTTTTT.

V gene TRBV5-6 combines with J gene TRBJ1-2; tentative D call: TRBD1 (5 bases). Germline CDR1 SGHDT, CDR2 YYEEEE. Between the trimmed V and J ends, which lost 3 bases and 4 bases, there was a span of 10 bases. The CDR3 contains 13 residues. CDR3 protein: CASSYRDGYGYTF. Written as DNA, the CDR3 is TGTGCCAGCAGCTACCGGGACGGCTATGGCTACACCTTC.

This rearrangement joins TRBV2 to TRBJ2-7; 7 nucleotides line up with TRBD2. The germline V gene encodes CDR1 SNHLY and CDR2 FYNNEI. Unmatched junction bases numbered 8, after V lost 9 bases and J lost 0 bases. The length of the CDR3 is 14 residues. The CDR3 loop reads CASGRGGSSYEQYF. The CDR3, as DNA: TGTGCCAGTGGGAGGGGCGGTAGCTCCTACGAGCAGTACTTC.

The gene calls are TRBV6-5 and TRBJ1-2, with D hard to call. Germline V gene data show CDR1 as MNHEY and CDR2 as SVGAGI. V lost 5 bases and J 4 bases, leaving 11 bases between the germline ends. CDR3 length: 13 residues. CDR3 DNA: TGTGCCAGCAGTGGCCTGTGGGGCTATGGCTACACCTTC. Amino acids: CASSGLWGYGYTF.

This rearrangement joins TRBV5-1 to TRBJ1-1; 8 bases map to TRBD1. V lost 3 bases and J lost 1; bases outside the gene matches: 8. This CDR3 has 16 residues. Germline CDR1 is SGHRS and CDR2 is YFSETQ. This CDR3 is CASSSSVGQGNTEAFF. CDR3 bases: TGCGCCAGCAGCTCTAGTGTCGGACAGGGGAACACTGAAGCTTTCTTT.

CDR3 in DNA: TGTGCCAGTAGTATGTTCGGGGGTGCAGACGAGCAGTACTTC. It is translated as CASSMFGGADEQYF. The V call is TRBV19, the J call TRBJ2-7; the D gene is possibly TRBD2 (6 bases). CDR1 is LNHDA, CDR2 SQIVND, per germline (reference sequence). Trimming left V 3 bases short and J 5 bases short, with 14 bases between. The CDR3 is made up of 14 amino acids.

V is TRBV2 and J is TRBJ1-6; 11 bases are shared with TRBD1. The J segment lost 8 bases and the V segment lost 7 bases, leaving 4 bases of the junction unmatched. CDR1 is SNHLY, CDR2 FYNNEI, per germline. The CDR3 extends over 14 amino acids. CDR3 in DNA: TGTGCCAGCATAGGACAGGGGGCTTATTCACCCCTCCACTTT. It is translated as CASIGQGAYSPLHF. The full variable domain, with the rest looked up from reference TRBV2 and TRBJ1-6, is EPEVTQTPSHQVTQMGQEVILRCVPISNHLYFYWYRQILGQKVEFLVSFYNNEISEKSEIFDDQFSVERPDGSNFTLKIRSTKLEDSAMYFCASIGQGAYSPLHFGNGTRLTVT.

The rearrangement joins TRBV29-1 to TRBJ2-1; 7 bases are shared with TRBD2. Germline-derived CDR1 and CDR2 are SQVTM and ANQGSEA. The J segment lost 6 bases and the V segment lost 6 bases, leaving 8 bases of the junction unmatched. This CDR3 contains 13 residues. DNA for the CDR3: TGCAGCGTAAGGACTAGAGCGCTCAATGAGCAGTTCTTC. This translates into CSVRTRALNEQFF.

The rearrangement joins TRBV19 to TRBJ1-1; D gene unclear. The V gene's germline CDR1 is LNHDA and CDR2 SQIVND (reference sequence). This CDR3 comprises 13 residues. Trimming cost V 5 bases and J 0 bases, with 7 bases left between them. CDR3 loop: CASSLILNTEAFF. CDR3 nucleotides: TGTGCCAGTAGTTTGATCTTGAACACTGAAGCTTTCTTT.

V usage is TRBV28 and J usage is TRBJ2-7, with D perhaps matching TRBD1 (5 bases). V lost 9 bases to trimming and J lost 2 bases, with 11 bases between them. This CDR3 has 12 amino acids. Germline loops: CDR1 MDHEN, CDR2 SYDVKM. CDR3 sequence (DNA): TGTGCCAGTCAGACAGCTACCTACGAGCAGTACTTC. Protein: CASQTATYEQYF.

In this sample, this clone turned up once. The J gene is TRBJ1-6, the V gene TRBV28; D unresolved. Deletions cut 4 bases from V and 0 bases from J, with 19 bases between. The germline gives CDR1 MDHEN, CDR2 SYDVKM. The CDR3 consists of 19 residues. The CDR3 is CASSSLGFLGDSYNSPLHF. The CDR3 nucleotides read TGTGCCAGCAGTTCATTGGGTTTTTTAGGAGACTCCTATAATTCACCCCTCCACTTT.

The chain has TRBV7-9 and TRBJ2-5; 10 nucleotides match TRBD1. Near its end, the DNA agrees better with TRBJ2-7, so the J call may be wrong. The CDR3 contains 15 residues. CDR1 is SEHNR, CDR2 FQNEAQ, per germline (reference sequence). The DNA of the CDR3 is TGTGCCAGCAGCTTATCAGGACAGGGGGTCCACGAGCAGTACTTC. As protein: CASSLSGQGVHEQYF.

J is TRBJ1-1 and V is TRBV11-2; possibly TRBD1 for D (6 bases). Deletions cut 5 bases from V and 1 base from J, with 14 bases between. The CDR3 loop spans 15 amino acids. The germline CDR1 and CDR2 sequences are SGHAT and FQNNGV. The CDR3 is CASSLRQEKNTEAFF. The DNA of the CDR3 is TGTGCCAGCAGCCTCCGACAGGAGAAGAACACTGAAGCTTTCTTT.

V usage is TRBV4-2 and J usage is TRBJ2-1; D gene unclear. In germline, CDR1 is LGHNA, CDR2 YNFKEQ. Trimming left V 4 bases short and J 0 bases short, with 10 bases between. The CDR3 spans 15 residues. The CDR3 region has the DNA TGTGCCAGCAGCCCGACTGGCGACTCCTACAATGAGCAGTTCTTC. It encodes CASSPTGDSYNEQFF.

This sequence joins TRBV5-1 and TRBJ2-7; D ambiguous. The CDR3 runs to 14 residues. Germline V CDR1 and CDR2: SGHRS, YFSETQ. Trimming shortened V by 2 bases and J by 1 base, and 10 bases separated the two germline ends. The CDR3 DNA reads TGCGCCAGCAGCTTCCTAGGTGAGTCCTACGAGCAGTACTTC. It specifies CASSFLGESYEQYF. Full variable domain (outside the CDR3, taken from reference TRBV5-1 and TRBJ2-7): KAGVTQTPRYLIKTRGQQVTLSCSPISGHRSVSWYQQTPGQGLQFLFEYFSETQRNKGNFPGRFSGRQFSNSRSEMNVSTLELGDSALYLCASSFLGESYEQYFGPGTRLTVT.

This chain uses TRBV5-4 with TRBJ2-5; D call uncertain. The CDR3 runs 13 residues. The germline V gene encodes CDR1 SGHNT and CDR2 YYREEE (reference sequence). Trimming removed 4 bases at V and 0 bases at J, with 7 bases between. This CDR3 is CASSLNNQETQYF. The CDR3 region has the DNA TGTGCCAGCAGCCTCAATAACCAAGAGACCCAGTACTTC.

The V gene is TRBV6-6, the J gene TRBJ1-1; D possibly corresponds to TRBD1 (6 bases). Germline assignment: CDR1 MNHNY and CDR2 SVGAGI (reference sequence). The V end was cut by 7 bases, the J end by 1 base, with 16 bases between. The CDR3 contains 15 residues. As DNA, the CDR3 is TGTGCCAGCAATCCACGAGGGGGGACGAACACTGAAGCTTTCTTT. Protein sequence: CASNPRGGTNTEAFF.

The chain joins TRBV18 to TRBJ2-1; 7 nucleotides agree with TRBD2. The CDR3 spans 14 residues. After removal of 3 bases from V and 8 bases from J, the junction contained 7 bases not matched to a gene. Germline V gives CDR1 KGHSH, CDR2 LQKENI. CDR3 bases: TGTGCCAGCTCACCCGCGGGAGCCGGCTATGAGCAGTTCTTC. Amino acids: CASSPAGAGYEQFF.

J is TRBJ2-4 and V is TRBV18; 7 bases map to TRBD1. The germline V gene has CDR1 KGHSH and CDR2 LQKENI. The CDR3 is 16 residues long. Unmatched junction bases numbered 15, after V lost 5 bases and J lost 8 bases. As DNA, the CDR3 is TGTGCCAGCTCAGAGGACAGGCGTGGGGTTTCGGACATTCAGTACTTC. Protein sequence: CASSEDRRGVSDIQYF.

V gene TRBV28 combines with J gene TRBJ1-1; 7 bases agree with TRBD1. The V segment lost 6 bases and the J segment 0 bases; nucleotides outside the gene matches: 7. This CDR3 has 15 amino acids. The V gene's germline CDR1 is MDHEN and CDR2 SYDVKM. The CDR3 DNA follows: TGTGCCAGCAGCAGAGCAGACAGGGTGAACACTGAAGCTTTCTTT. Encoded protein: CASSRADRVNTEAFF.

The chain carries TRBV6-4 and TRBJ1-5; TRBD1 might be the D (5 bases). This CDR3 has 17 residues. Germline CDR1 is MRHNA and CDR2 is SNTAGT. Trimming removed 11 bases at V and 0 bases at J, with 23 bases between. CDR3 amino acids: CALQTGTAVYSNQPQHF. The CDR3 DNA reads as TGTGCCCTCCAAACCGGGACGGCGGTCTATAGCAATCAGCCCCAGCATTTT.

As to this clone: Other nucleotide sequences in the sample specify the same CDR3. The rearrangement uses TRBV18 and TRBJ2-2, with D unclear. The V and J ends lost 3 bases and 6 bases respectively, with 5 bases between them. The CDR3 extends over 12 amino acids. CDR1 KGHSH and CDR2 LQKENI come from the germline V gene. The CDR3 DNA follows: TGTGCCAGCTCACCGCCTGCCGGGGAGCTGTTTTTT. Its translation is CASSPPAGELFF.

The gene calls are TRBV5-4 and TRBJ2-1; D remains unclear. Germline V gene lookup returns CDR1 SGHNT and CDR2 YYREEE (reference sequence). This CDR3 has 15 residues. Trimming cost V 4 bases and J 0 bases, with 11 bases left between them. The CDR3 loop reads CASSPTSSSYNEQFF. CDR3 coding DNA: TGTGCCAGCAGCCCAACCTCGAGCTCCTACAATGAGCAGTTCTTC.

The rearrangement links TRBV20-1 to TRBJ2-7, with D uncertain. Trimming took 4 bases from V and 5 from J, leaving 9 bases between them. This CDR3 has 11 residues. Looked up from germline, CDR1 is DFQATT and CDR2 is SNEGSKA (reference sequence). CDR3 in amino acids: CSANWVHEQYF. The CDR3 DNA sequence: TGCAGTGCTAATTGGGTCCACGAGCAGTACTTC.

The chain combines TRBV6-1 with TRBJ2-5; 9 positions match TRBD2. V gave up 8 bases and J gave up 3 bases; unmatched junction bases: 7. CDR3 length: 14 amino acids. Looked up from germline, CDR1 is MNHNS and CDR2 is SASEGT. The CDR3 here is CASGRLAEEETQYF. In DNA, the CDR3 is TGTGCCAGCGGCCGACTAGCGGAGGAAGAGACCCAGTACTTC.

The V call is TRBV9, the J call TRBJ2-5; 12 bases align to TRBD2. V lost 5 bases to trimming and J lost 5 bases; unmatched junction nucleotides: 19. Germline CDR1 SGDLS, CDR2 YYNGEE. The CDR3 runs 19 residues. DNA of the CDR3: TGTGCCAGCAGTTCTTTAGGCGCTAGCGGGAGGGCCGGAATGGAGACCCAGTACTTC. It codes for CASSSLGASGRAGMETQYF.

The chain has TRBV5-8 and TRBJ2-7; TRBD1 matches 10 bases. With V trimmed by 0 bases and J by 3 bases, 3 bases remained unmatched. Germline CDR1 is SGHTS and CDR2 is YDEGEE. This CDR3 region has 15 residues. CDR3 amino acids: CASSLGQGAIYEQYF. Here the CDR3 DNA reads TGTGCCAGCAGCTTGGGACAGGGGGCAATCTACGAGCAGTACTTC.